The sequence of this T cell receptor (beta chain) was determined in a study of blood T cell repertoires in COVID-19. Across the whole study: The samples span acute and convalescent COVID-19 from the United States, Italy and Spain.

Participants were aged about 18 to 95 years, lived in roughly 25 US areas, and enrolled virtually. Categorization into cohorts depended on clinical history that participants reported. This CDR3 is built from 15 residues. The germline V and J ends were trimmed by 5 bases and 5 bases, with 18 bases remaining between them. From germline, CDR1 is PRHDT and CDR2 FYEKMQ (reference sequence). In the study's own analysis: Estimation of nucleated cell counts relied on the amplification of reference gene primers. Data came from immunoSEQ multiplex PCR; TCRdb stores just in-frame clones and leaves some out. V and J calls and clone size follow that table, whereas D and trimming were derived from the DNA. This repertoire shows about 400,000 clones, 88% found once; its top ten account for about 2.1%.

The source is a woman between 40 and 50 years old with acute COVID-19. The chain recombines TRBV13 with TRBJ1-1; D is unclear. Sequenced input: PBMCs or T cells enriched from blood (not recorded which). CDR3 in amino acids: CASSRTEEGRTEAFF. For the CDR3, the DNA is TGTGCCAGCAGCCGGACGGAAGAGGGTAGGACTGAAGCTTTCTTT. The full variable domain, rest sourced from reference TRBV13 and TRBJ1-1, is AAGVIQSPRHLIKEKRETATLKCYPIPRHDTVYWYQQGPGQDPQFLISFYEKMQSDKGSIPDRFSAQQFSDYHSELNMSSLELGDSALYFCASSRTEEGRTEAFFGQGTRLTVV.